The clone carrying this T cell receptor (beta chain) was recorded at least ten times. Its antigen is undetermined. Unmatched junction bases numbered 5, after V lost 3 bases and J lost 5 bases. Germline V gene sequence: CDR1 SGDLS, CDR2 YYNGEE. The CDR3 runs 14 residues. This record comes from a study of T cell repertoires in cytomegalovirus infection. For the study at large: Recently described HLA-C-restricted plus well-studied HLA-B-restricted CMV epitopes were used. Matching HLA type, along with CMV infection, was indicated by public TCR beta signatures. Study-level results: Summed public TCR beta family frequency identified CMV carriers bearing the relevant HLA. What dominated the ex vivo response were HLA-C-restricted CMV-specific TCR beta clonotypes.

Each CDR3 protein is one row after TCRdb ran MiXCR on the reads. The sample holds fewer than 1,000,000 distinct CDR3 sequences, roughly 31% seen once. The material sequenced was cultured CD8+ T cells from PBMCs, taken from culture after CMV antigen stimulation. The clonotype was recovered from a human donor in good health (CMV status not recorded). Some clones in this sample may be carry-over from other donors' samples. The chain couples TRBV9 to TRBJ1-1; the match to TRBD1 covers 9 bases. The DNA of the CDR3 is TGTGCCAGCAGCGGGGGACAGGGTTGGACTGAAGCTTTCTTT. Translating it yields CASSGGQGWTEAFF. The complete variable domain, with remaining parts taken from reference TRBV9 and TRBJ1-1, reads DSGVTQTPKHLITATGQRVTLRCSPRSGDLSVYWYQQSLDQGLQFLIQYYNGEERAKGNILERFSAQQFPDLHSELNLSSLELGDSALYFCASSGGQGWTEAFFGQGTRLTVV.